The 19 T cell receptor beta chains below were found in one sample sequenced in a study of shared clonotypes between healthy human individuals. Produced via immunoSEQ multiplex PCR; TCRdb's table is partial and in-frame only. The sample has fewer than 550,000 clones; approximately 79% are singletons. Sequenced material: PBMCs. All receptors derive from a woman in her 40s in good health. Some clones in this sample may be carry-over from other donors' samples.

This rearrangement joins TRBV21-1 to TRBJ2-1; TRBD2 is the table's D call, not checked against the DNA. TRBV21-1 is termed a pseudogene. The CDR3 extends over 17 amino acids. The CDR3: CASSYPEGLAGPNEQFF. Written as DNA, the CDR3 is TGTGCCAGCAGCTACCCTGAGGGACTAGCGGGACCCAATGAGCAGTTCTTC.

V gene TRBV28 combines with J gene TRBJ1-3, with a possible D match to TRBD1 (5 bases). Germline assignment: CDR1 MDHEN and CDR2 SYDVKM. CDR3 length equals 15 residues. Deletions cut 5 bases from V and 0 bases from J, with 11 bases between. The CDR3 region is CASSRRQPSGNTIYF. Here the CDR3 DNA reads TGTGCCAGCAGTCGCCGACAGCCCTCTGGAAACACCATATATTTT.

The chain recombines TRBV5-4 with TRBJ2-7; D assignment may be TRBD1 or TRBD2 (5 bases each). Trimming removed 7 bases from V and 3 bases from J, with 14 bases in between. There are 13 residues in the CDR3. The germline CDR1 and CDR2 sequences are SGHNT and YYREEE (reference sequence). In DNA, the CDR3 is TGTGCCAGCCGGCCGGGACCAAACTACGAGCAGTACTTC. Translating gives CASRPGPNYEQYF.

This chain connects TRBV6-5 to TRBJ2-1; 7 bases map to TRBD2. V was clipped by 5 bases and J by 13 bases; unmatched bases: 8. CDR3 length: 12 amino acids. CDR1 and CDR2 (germline): MNHEY, SVGAGI. This CDR3 reads CASSESGVLQFF. CDR3 nucleotide sequence: TGTGCCAGCAGTGAAAGCGGGGTCCTTCAGTTCTTC.

Concerning this clone itself: This sample also contains other DNA sequences that code for the same CDR3. J is TRBJ1-1 and V is TRBV18; TRBD1 matches at 9 bases. The CDR3 is made up of 13 amino acids. Germline V gives CDR1 KGHSH, CDR2 LQKENI. Trimming at V came to 4 bases and at J to 4 bases, leaving 1 base not matched to a gene. The CDR3: CASSQTGGTEAFF. CDR3 in DNA: TGTGCCAGCTCACAGACAGGGGGCACTGAAGCTTTCTTT. Full variable domain (remainder filled in from reference TRBV18 and TRBJ1-1): NAGVMQNPRHLVRRRGQEARLRCSPMKGHSHVYWYRQLPEEGLKFMVYLQKENIIDESGMPKERFSAEFPKEGPSILRIQQVVRGDSAAYFCASSQTGGTEAFFGQGTRLTVV.

This clone has only a few counts. The J gene is TRBJ2-3, the V gene TRBV27; D not resolved. The CDR3 totals 13 residues. The V end was cut by 1 base, the J end by 1 base, with 3 bases between. Germline CDR1 and CDR2: MNHEY and SMNVEV (reference sequence). CDR3 DNA: TGTGCCAGCAGTTTATTTGGCACAGATACGCAGTATTTT. It codes for CASSLFGTDTQYF.

J is TRBJ2-3 and V is TRBV5-1, with D perhaps being TRBD1 or TRBD2 (6 bases each). CDR1 SGHRS and CDR2 YFSETQ come from the germline V gene. This CDR3 region has 17 residues. V lost 3 bases, J lost 4 bases, and 21 bases lay in between. CDR3 nucleotide sequence: TGCGCCAGCAGCTGGGGGCTAGCGCCTAGCTCAGCAGATACGCAGTATTTT. This sequence encodes CASSWGLAPSSADTQYF.

The rearrangement uses TRBV27 and TRBJ1-2; D is unresolved. Germline CDR1 MNHEY, CDR2 SMNVEV (reference sequence). Trimming took 8 bases from V and 6 from J, leaving 22 bases between them. The CDR3 sequence is 15 residues long. CDR3 region: CASANTGIHLDGYTF. CDR3 nucleotide sequence: TGTGCCAGCGCAAATACCGGGATACACCTGGATGGCTACACCTTC.

This rearrangement joins TRBV18 to TRBJ1-5, with D maybe TRBD1 (5 bases). The CDR3 spans 17 residues. The germline V and J ends were trimmed by 2 bases and 0 bases, with 14 bases remaining between them. Germline lookup yields CDR1 KGHSH and CDR2 LQKENI. The DNA of the CDR3 is TGTGCCAGCTCACCATACGTGTCGGACACTAGCAATCAGCCCCAGCATTTT. This codes for CASSPYVSDTSNQPQHF.

This clone was counted a single time. V gene TRBV5-4 combines with J gene TRBJ2-7; D unclear. The germline V gene has CDR1 SGHNT and CDR2 YYREEE (reference sequence). This CDR3 comprises 14 residues. V was clipped by 1 base and J by 0 bases, with 8 bases between them. CDR3 in amino acids: CASSLSYSSYEQYF. The CDR3 DNA is TGTGCCAGCAGCTTGTCTTACAGCTCCTACGAGCAGTACTTC.

This chain joins TRBV5-8 and TRBJ2-7; 8 nucleotides line up with TRBD1. This CDR3 contains 14 residues. J lost 4 bases, V lost 0 bases, and 3 bases had no gene match. In germline, CDR1 is SGHTS, CDR2 YDEGEE. The CDR3 DNA is TGTGCCAGCAGCTTGGCAGGGGGCGCATACGAGCAGTACTTC. Its protein product is CASSLAGGAYEQYF. Full variable domain (rest looked up from reference TRBV5-8 and TRBJ2-7): EAGVTQSPTHLIKTRGQQATLRCSPISGHTSVYWYQQALGLGLQFLLWYDEGEERNRGNFPPRFSGRQFPNYSSELNVNALELEDSALYLCASSLAGGAYEQYFGPGTRLTVT.

The chain couples TRBV6-1 to TRBJ2-7, with TRBD2 matching 13 bases. The germline gives CDR1 MNHNS, CDR2 SASEGT. V lost 7 bases to trimming and J lost 5 bases; unmatched junction nucleotides: 5. The CDR3 length is 14 residues. CDR3 in DNA: TGTGCCAGCACGGGGACTAGCGGGACTAACGAGCAGTACTTC. This sequence encodes CASTGTSGTNEQYF.

The gene calls are TRBV21-1 and TRBJ1-1; the table assigns TRBD1, which was not confirmed against the DNA. TRBV21-1 is termed a pseudogene. The CDR3 length is 14 residues. CDR3 DNA sequence: TGTGCCAGCGGACCCGACAGGTCCTTAGGGGTGGCTTTCTTT. Protein: CASGPDRSLGVAFF.

V usage is TRBV9 and J usage is TRBJ1-3; no firm D call. The germline V and J ends were trimmed by 5 bases and 2 bases, with 8 bases remaining between them. CDR1 is SGDLS and CDR2 is YYNGEE in the germline V gene. This CDR3 has 13 residues. The CDR3 here is CASSSRAGNTIYF. In DNA, the CDR3 is TGTGCCAGCAGTTCCAGAGCTGGAAACACCATATATTTT.

This clone occurred once. The V call is TRBV5-6, the J call TRBJ2-5; 9 nucleotides align to TRBD2. V lost 5 bases and J lost 4; bases outside the gene matches: 9. CDR1 and CDR2 from the germline V gene are SGHDT and YYEEEE. There are 15 residues in the CDR3. CDR3 in amino acids: CASRFTWREGETQYF. The CDR3 DNA reads as TGTGCCAGCAGGTTCACTTGGCGGGAGGGAGAGACCCAGTACTTC.

V is TRBV11-3 and J is TRBJ2-7; a possible D gene is TRBD2 (6 bases). Germline V lookup: CDR1 SGHNT, CDR2 YENEEA. V gave up 1 base and J gave up 3 bases, with 7 bases separating them. This CDR3 has 13 residues. The CDR3 protein is CASSLGEDYEQYF. CDR3 DNA: TGTGCCAGCAGCTTAGGGGAGGACTACGAGCAGTACTTC.

This clone has a single count. The chain couples TRBV30 to TRBJ2-7, with 7 bases that match TRBD1. Unmatched junction bases numbered 6, after V lost 3 bases and J lost 7 bases. CDR3 length: 12 residues. The V gene's germline CDR1 is GTSNPN and CDR2 SVGIG (reference sequence). The CDR3 nucleotides are TGTGCCTGGAGCCCCCAGGGGGATGAGCAGTACTTC. Residues: CAWSPQGDEQYF.

This chain joins TRBV18 and TRBJ2-4; TRBD1 aligns across 9 bases. The CDR3 has 14 amino acids. The germline V gene encodes CDR1 KGHSH and CDR2 LQKENI. The V segment lost 6 bases and the J segment 8 bases; nucleotides outside the gene matches: 8. This CDR3 is CASSPGTGSDIQYF. Here the CDR3 DNA reads TGTGCCAGCTCGCCCGGGACAGGGTCGGACATTCAGTACTTC.

This chain joins TRBV18 and TRBJ2-3; D is ambiguous. V dropped 4 bases and J dropped 2 bases, with 19 bases sitting between them. In germline, CDR1 is KGHSH, CDR2 LQKENI. There are 17 residues in the CDR3. In DNA form, the CDR3 reads TGTGCCAGCTCACGGGCCCCGTCGATTTGGACCACAGATACGCAGTATTTT. Translating gives CASSRAPSIWTTDTQYF.